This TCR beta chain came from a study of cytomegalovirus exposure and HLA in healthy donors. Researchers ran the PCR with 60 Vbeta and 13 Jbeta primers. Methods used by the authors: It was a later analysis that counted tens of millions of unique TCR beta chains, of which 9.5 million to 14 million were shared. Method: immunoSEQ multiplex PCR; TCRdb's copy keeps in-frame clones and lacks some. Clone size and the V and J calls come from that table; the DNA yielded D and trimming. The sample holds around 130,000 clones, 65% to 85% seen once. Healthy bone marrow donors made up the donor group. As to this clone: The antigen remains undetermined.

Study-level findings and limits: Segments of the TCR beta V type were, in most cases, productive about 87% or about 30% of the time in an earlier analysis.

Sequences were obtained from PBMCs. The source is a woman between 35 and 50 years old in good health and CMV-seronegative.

The CDR3 sequence is CASSFGGRGYEQYF. The CDR3 DNA sequence: TGTGCCAGCAGTTTCGGAGGGCGCGGATACGAGCAGTACTTC. The chain is built from TRBV28 and TRBJ2-5; a weak D match, TRBD2 (6 bases). The J call may be incorrect, as the DNA end agrees better with TRBJ2-7. CDR1 and CDR2 (germline): MDHEN, SYDVKM. The CDR3 is 14 amino acids.